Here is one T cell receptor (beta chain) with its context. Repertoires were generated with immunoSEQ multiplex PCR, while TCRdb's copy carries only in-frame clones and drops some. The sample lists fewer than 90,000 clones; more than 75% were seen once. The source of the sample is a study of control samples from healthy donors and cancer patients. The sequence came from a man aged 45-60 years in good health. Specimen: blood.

The CDR3: CASTANSGNTIYF. CDR3 DNA: TGCGCCAGCACCGCTAATTCTGGAAACACCATATATTTT. V usage is TRBV10-1 and J usage is TRBJ1-3; D ambiguous. The CDR3 has 13 amino acids. Trimming left V 7 bases short and J 1 base short, with 8 bases between. Germline V CDR1 and CDR2: WNHNN, SYGVQD (reference sequence).